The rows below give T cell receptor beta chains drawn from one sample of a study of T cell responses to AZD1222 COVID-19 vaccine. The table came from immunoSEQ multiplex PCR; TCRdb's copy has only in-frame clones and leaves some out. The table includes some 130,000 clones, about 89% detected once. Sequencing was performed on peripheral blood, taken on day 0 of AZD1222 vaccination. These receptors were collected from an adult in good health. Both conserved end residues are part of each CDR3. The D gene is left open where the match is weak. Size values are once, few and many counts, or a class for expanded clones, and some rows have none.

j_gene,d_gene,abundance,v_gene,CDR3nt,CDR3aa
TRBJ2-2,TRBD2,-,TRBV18,TGTGCCAGCCCCGGGGGGGCAGAAGACCCCGGGGAGCTGTTTTTT,CASPGGAEDPGELFF
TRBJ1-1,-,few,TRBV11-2,TGTGCCAGCAGCTTAGGAAGTCAAGGGTCCACTGAAGCTTTCTTT,CASSLGSQGSTEAFF
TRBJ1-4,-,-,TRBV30,TGTGCCTGGAGGGTGGTGAGGAATGAAAAACTGTTTTTT,CAWRVVRNEKLFF
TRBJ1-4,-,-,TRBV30,TGTGCCTGGAGCTGGGGGGGCTATACCTCAACTAATGAAAAACTGTTTTTT,CAWSWGGYTSTNEKLFF
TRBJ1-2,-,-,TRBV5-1,TGCGCCAGCAGCTTGGCAGGGGATGGCTACACCTTC,CASSLAGDGYTF
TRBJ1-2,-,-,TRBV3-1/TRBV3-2,TGTGCCAGCAGCCCACAATCCTCCCATGGCTACACCTTC,CASSPQSSHGYTF
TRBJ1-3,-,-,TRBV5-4,TGTGCCAGCAGCGCCCGAGAAATCTCTGGAAACACCATATATTTT,CASSAREISGNTIYF
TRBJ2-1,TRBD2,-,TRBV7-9,TGTGCCAGCAGCCTGCGCCTAGCGGGGTATGTCAATGAGCAGTTCTTC,CASSLRLAGYVNEQFF
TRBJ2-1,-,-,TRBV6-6,TGTGCCAGCAGTCCGCTCCGGGACCAGGGGTTGGGGTTCTTC,CASSPLRDQGLGFF
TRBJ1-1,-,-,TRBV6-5,TGTGCCAGCAGTCAAACCGGGGGGATTAGGACTGAAGCTTTCTTT,CASSQTGGIRTEAFF
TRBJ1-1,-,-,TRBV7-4,TGTGCCAGCAGACTAGGTGGGGGCAGAGAGGCCTCGGGCGTGAACACTGAAGCTTTCTTT,CASRLGGGREASGVNTEAFF
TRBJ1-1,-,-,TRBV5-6,TGTGCCAGCAGGGCTTTCGACACTGAAGCTTTCTTT,CASRAFDTEAFF
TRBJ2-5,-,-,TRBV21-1,TGTGCCAGTATGGGGCAGAAGAAAGAGACCCAGTACTTC,CASMGQKKETQYF
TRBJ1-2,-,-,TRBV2,TGTGCCAGGAGCAGGGCGGGCTATGGCTACACCTTC,CARSRAGYGYTF
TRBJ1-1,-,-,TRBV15,TGTGCCACCAGCAGAGGAAGCAGACTAAACACTGAAGCTTTCTTT,CATSRGSRLNTEAFF
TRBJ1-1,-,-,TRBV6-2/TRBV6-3,TGTGCCAGCAGTAGAAGTGGGGGGCGCCAGGAAGCTTTCTTT,CASSRSGGRQEAFF
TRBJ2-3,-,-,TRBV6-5,TGTGCCAGCAGTCCCTCGGGGGATACGCAGTATTTT,CASSPSGDTQYF
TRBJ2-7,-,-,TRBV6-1,TGTGCCAGCAGTGACAATCTGGCGGAATCCTACGAGCAGTACTTC,CASSDNLAESYEQYF
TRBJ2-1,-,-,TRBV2,TGTGCCAGCAGTGAAGGCACCCGCCATGAGCAGTTCTTC,CASSEGTRHEQFF
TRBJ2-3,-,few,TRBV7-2,TGTGCCAGCAGCCCCTACACAGATACGCAGTATTTT,CASSPYTDTQYF
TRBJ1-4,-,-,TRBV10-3,TGTGCCATCAGTGGATCCCCAACTAATGAAAAACTGTTTTTT,CAISGSPTNEKLFF
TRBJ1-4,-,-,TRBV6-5,TGTGCCAGCAGAACCTCAGAGGGGAAACTGTTTTTT,CASRTSEGKLFF
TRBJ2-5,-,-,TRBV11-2,TGTGCCAGCAGCTTAAACGGGGACCAAGAGACCCAGTACTTC,CASSLNGDQETQYF
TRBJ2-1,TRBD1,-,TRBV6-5,TGTGCCAGCAGGAACAGGGGGGCGGTCTACAATGAGCAGTTCTTC,CASRNRGAVYNEQFF
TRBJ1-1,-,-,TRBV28,TGTGCCAGCAGGCGGACTGGCACTGAAGCTTTCTTT,CASRRTGTEAFF
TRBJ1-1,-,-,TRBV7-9,TGTGCCAGCAGCTACCGCGGAAAGAACACTGAAGCTTTCTTT,CASSYRGKNTEAFF
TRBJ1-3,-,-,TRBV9,TGTGCCAGCAGTCTCATTTCAGGGACAAACACCATATATTTT,CASSLISGTNTIYF
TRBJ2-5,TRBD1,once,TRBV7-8,TGTGCCAGCAGCTGGGACAGACAAGAGACCCAGTACTTC,CASSWDRQETQYF
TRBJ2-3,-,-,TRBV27,TGTGCCAGCAGTTTCTTCGACGGTAGCACAGATACGCAGTATTTT,CASSFFDGSTDTQYF
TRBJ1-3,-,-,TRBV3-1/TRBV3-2,TGTGCCAGCAGACAAGGGGGGACTGGAAACACCATATATTTT,CASRQGGTGNTIYF
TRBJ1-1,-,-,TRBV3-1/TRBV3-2,TGTGCCAGCAGCCAAGCGACAGAGACATATGAAGCTTTCTTT,CASSQATETYEAFF
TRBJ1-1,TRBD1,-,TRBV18,TGTGCCAGCTCACTCCCTTCAGGGGGTGGCGACACTGAAGCTTTCTTT,CASSLPSGGGDTEAFF
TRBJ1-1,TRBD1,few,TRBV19,TGTGCCAGTAGTATGGGACAGGGCATGAACACTGAAGCTTTCTTT,CASSMGQGMNTEAFF
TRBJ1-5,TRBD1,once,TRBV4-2,TGTGCCAGCAGTCAGGGGGGCCCCCGGGATCAGCCCCAGCATTTT,CASSQGGPRDQPQHF
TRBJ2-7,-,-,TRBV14,TGTGCCAGCAGCCAAGGGCCCTACGAGCAGTACTTC,CASSQGPYEQYF
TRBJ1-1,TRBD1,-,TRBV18,TGTGCCAGCTCACCGGTAGACAGGGCGAGCACTGAAGCTTTCTTT,CASSPVDRASTEAFF
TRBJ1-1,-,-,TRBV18,TGTGCCAGCTCACCAGTAGATCAGGGGAGCACTGAAGCTTTCTTT,CASSPVDQGSTEAFF
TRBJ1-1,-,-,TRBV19,TGTGCCAGTAGTCACCCGGGGGGGAACACTGAAGCTTTCTTT,CASSHPGGNTEAFF
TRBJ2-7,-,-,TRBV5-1,TGCGCCAGCAGCTTAGGTTCGGGCCGCGAGCAGTACTTC,CASSLGSGREQYF